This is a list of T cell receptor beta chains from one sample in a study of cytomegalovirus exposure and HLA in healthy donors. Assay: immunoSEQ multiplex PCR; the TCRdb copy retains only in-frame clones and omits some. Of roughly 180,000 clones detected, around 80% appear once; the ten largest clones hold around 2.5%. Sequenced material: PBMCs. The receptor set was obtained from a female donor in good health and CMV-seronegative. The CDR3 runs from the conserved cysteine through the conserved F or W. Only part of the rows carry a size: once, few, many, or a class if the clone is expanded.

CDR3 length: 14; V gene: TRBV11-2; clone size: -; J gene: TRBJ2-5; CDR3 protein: CASSLAGQQGTQYF
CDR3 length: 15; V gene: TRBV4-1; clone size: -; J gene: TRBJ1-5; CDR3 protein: CASSQDVQVNQPQHF
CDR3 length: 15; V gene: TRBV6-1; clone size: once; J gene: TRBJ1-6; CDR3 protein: CASSQPGLGNSPLHF
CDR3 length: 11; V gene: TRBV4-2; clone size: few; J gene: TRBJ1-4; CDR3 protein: CASQGGEKLFF
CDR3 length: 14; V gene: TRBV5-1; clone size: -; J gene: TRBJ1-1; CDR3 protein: CASRWGQGPTEAFF
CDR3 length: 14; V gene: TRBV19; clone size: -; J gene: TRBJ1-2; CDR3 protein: CASTPREGSYGYTF
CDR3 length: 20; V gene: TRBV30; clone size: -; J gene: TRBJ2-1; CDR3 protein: CAWSVGLAGGTPSSYNEQFF
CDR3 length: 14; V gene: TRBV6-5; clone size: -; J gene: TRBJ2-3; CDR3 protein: CASSRAGPTDTQYF
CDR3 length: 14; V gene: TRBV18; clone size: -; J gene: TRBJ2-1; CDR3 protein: CASSRRDSYNEQFF
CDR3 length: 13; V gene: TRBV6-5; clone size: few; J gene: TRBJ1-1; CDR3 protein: CASSPEWNTEAFF
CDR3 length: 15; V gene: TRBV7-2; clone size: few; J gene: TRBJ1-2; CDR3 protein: CASSFSRVGQYGYTF
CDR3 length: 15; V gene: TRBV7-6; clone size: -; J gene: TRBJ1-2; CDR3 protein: CASSLDGRGLYGYTF
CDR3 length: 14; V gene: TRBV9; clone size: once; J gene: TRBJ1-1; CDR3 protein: CASSVGGADTEAFF
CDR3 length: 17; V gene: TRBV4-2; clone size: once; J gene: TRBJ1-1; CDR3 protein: CASSQVEAGGSNTEAFF
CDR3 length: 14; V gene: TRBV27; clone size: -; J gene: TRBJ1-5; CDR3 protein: CASSLGQGAQPQHF
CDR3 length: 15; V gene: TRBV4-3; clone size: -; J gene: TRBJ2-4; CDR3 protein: CASSQDWGGGDIQYF
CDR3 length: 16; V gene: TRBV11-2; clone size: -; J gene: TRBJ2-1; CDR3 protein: CASSLPTSGREDEQFF
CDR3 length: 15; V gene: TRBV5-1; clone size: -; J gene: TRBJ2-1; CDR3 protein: CASSLEPAGAHEQFF
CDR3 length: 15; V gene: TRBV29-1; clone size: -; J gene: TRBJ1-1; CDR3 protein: CSVRLRAAENTEAFF
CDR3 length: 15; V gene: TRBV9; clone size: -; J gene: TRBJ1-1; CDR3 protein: CASSPQTGTVTEAFF
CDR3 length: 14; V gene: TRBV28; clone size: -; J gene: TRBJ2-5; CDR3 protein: CASSAHRFDETQYF
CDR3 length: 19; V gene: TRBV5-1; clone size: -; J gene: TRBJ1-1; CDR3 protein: CASSLAGGLLKASYAEAFF
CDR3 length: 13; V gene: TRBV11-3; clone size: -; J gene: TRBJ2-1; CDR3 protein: CASSSGLYNEQFF
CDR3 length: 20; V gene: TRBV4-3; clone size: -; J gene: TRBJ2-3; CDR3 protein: CASSPKAASGSRPLTDTQYF
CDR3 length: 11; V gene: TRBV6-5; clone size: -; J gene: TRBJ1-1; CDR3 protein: CASSYLGGAFF
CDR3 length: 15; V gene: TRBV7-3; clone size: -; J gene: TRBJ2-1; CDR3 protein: CASSSAGGTYNEQFF
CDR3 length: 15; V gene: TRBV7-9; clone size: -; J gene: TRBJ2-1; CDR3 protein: CASSLFSGRAGEQFF
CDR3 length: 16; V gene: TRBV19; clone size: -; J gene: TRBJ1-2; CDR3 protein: CASSIDLPAGDYGYTF
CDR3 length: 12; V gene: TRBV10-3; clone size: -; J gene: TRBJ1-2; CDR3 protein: CAIMAKNYGYTF
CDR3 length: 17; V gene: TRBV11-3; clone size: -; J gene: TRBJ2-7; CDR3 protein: CASSFSGAGVGIYEQYF
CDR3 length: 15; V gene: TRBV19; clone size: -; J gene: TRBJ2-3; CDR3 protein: CASSIRGAGTDTQYF
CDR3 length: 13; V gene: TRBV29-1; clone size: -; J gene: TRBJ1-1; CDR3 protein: CSVDATGNTEAFF
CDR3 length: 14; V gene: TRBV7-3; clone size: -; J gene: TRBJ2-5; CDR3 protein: CASSPGGEGETQYF
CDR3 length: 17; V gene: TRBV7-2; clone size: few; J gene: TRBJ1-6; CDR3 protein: CASSLVYAGQYNSPLHF
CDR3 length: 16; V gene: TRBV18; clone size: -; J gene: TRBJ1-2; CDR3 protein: CASSPGQGGRSDGYTF
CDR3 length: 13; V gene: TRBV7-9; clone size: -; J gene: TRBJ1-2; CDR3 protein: CPSSFASHYGYTF
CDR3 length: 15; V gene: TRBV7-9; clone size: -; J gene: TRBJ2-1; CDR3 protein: CASSLAPGQYNEQFF
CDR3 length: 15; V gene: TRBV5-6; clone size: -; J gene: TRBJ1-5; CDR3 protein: CASSPGQGINQPQHF
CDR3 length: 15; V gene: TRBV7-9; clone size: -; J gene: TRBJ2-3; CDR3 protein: CASSSTSGDTDTQYF
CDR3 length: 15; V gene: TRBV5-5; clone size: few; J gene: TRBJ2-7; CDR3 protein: CASSLVVTGNYEQYF
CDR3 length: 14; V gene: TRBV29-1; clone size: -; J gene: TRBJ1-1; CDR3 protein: CSVLQGARDTEAFF
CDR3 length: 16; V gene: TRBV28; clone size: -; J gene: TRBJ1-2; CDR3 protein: CASRPGGTSGTYGYTF
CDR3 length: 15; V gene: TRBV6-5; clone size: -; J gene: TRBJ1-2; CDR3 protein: CASSGERQGNYGYTF
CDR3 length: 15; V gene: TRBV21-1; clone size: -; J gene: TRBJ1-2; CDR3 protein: CANSIGTGGIYGYTF
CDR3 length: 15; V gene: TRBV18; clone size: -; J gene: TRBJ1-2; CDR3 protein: CASSPPQGGTQGYTF
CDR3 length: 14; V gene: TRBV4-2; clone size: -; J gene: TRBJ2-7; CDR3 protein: CASSPGTGHYEQYF
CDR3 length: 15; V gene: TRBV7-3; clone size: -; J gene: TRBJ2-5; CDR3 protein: CASSSTSGDQETQYF
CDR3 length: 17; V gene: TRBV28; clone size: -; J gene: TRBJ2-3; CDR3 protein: CASSRPNRGRATDTQYF
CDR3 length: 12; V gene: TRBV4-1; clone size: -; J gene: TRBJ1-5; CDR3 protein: CASSQVGQPQHF
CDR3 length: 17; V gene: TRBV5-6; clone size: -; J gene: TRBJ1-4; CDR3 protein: CASSARGPLATNEKLFF
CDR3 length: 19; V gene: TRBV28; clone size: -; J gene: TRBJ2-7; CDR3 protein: CASSLVTSGKPHPLYEQYF
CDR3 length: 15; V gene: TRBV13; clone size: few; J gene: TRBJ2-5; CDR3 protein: CASSLYRGSGETQYF
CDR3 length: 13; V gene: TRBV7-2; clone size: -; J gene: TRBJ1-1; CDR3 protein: CASSEGHPTEAFF
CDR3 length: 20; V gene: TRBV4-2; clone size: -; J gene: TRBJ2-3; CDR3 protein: CASSQEASGGVGMSTDTQYF
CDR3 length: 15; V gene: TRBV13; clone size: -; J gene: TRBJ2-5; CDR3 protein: CASSLVSSGQETQYF
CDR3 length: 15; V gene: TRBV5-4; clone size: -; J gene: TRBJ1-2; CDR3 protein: CASSRGTGRNYGYTF
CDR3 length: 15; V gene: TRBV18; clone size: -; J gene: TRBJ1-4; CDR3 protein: CASSPLGTANEKLFF